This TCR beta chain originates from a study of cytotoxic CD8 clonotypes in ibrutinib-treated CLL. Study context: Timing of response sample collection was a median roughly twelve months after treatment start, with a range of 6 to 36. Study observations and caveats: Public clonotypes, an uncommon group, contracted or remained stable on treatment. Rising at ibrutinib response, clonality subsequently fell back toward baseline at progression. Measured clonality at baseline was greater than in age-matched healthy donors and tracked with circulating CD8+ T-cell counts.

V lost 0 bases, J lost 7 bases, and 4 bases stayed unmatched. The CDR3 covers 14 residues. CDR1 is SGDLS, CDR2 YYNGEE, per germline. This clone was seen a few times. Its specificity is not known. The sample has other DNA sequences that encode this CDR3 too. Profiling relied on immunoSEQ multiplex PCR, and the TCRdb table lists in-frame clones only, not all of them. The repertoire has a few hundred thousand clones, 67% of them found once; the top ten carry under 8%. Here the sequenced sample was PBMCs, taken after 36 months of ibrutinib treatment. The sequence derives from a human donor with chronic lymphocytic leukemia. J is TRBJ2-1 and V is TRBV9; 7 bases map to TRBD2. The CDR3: CASSVGGSGNEQFF. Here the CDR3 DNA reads TGTGCCAGCAGCGTAGGAGGTAGCGGGAATGAGCAGTTCTTC.